These T cell receptor beta chains were read from a single sample in a study of graft-versus-host responses after intestinal transplantation. This table comes from immunoSEQ multiplex PCR, and its TCRdb copy is limited to in-frame clones, with some not included. There are 15,000 to 19,000 clones in the sample; around 69% occur only once, and under 3.5% lies in the top ten. The sequences come from ileum tissue, collected 14 days after transplant. Receptor source: a human patient who received an intestinal transplant, so some T cells may come from the graft donor. The CDR3 runs from the conserved cysteine through the conserved F or W. The D gene is left open where the match is weak. Clone size appears in some rows only: once, few, many, or a class for an expanded clone.

clone_size	v_call	j_call	d_call	cdr3_nt	cdr3_aa
few	TRBV10-3	TRBJ1-6	NA	TGTGCCAGCGCCGGACAGCAGAATTCACCCCTCCACTTT	CASAGQQNSPLHF
NA	TRBV6-6	TRBJ2-7	NA	TGTGCCAGCAGTTGGGACGCCTACGAGCAGTACTTC	CASSWDAYEQYF
NA	TRBV6-1	TRBJ1-5	TRBD1	TGTGCCAGCAGGTTGACAGGGACCAGCAATCAGCCCCAGCATTTT	CASRLTGTSNQPQHF
NA	TRBV7-9	TRBJ2-7	NA	TGTGCCAGCAGCCACCGGACGGACTCCAGCTCCTACGAGCAGTACTTC	CASSHRTDSSSYEQYF
few	TRBV5-6	TRBJ2-7	NA	TGTGCCAGCAGCTTTGTGGGTGCCTCCTACGAGCAGTACTTC	CASSFVGASYEQYF
NA	TRBV7-9	TRBJ2-1	TRBD2	TGTGCCAGCAGCTTAACCAGCGGGGGACACAATGAGCAGTTCTTC	CASSLTSGGHNEQFF
NA	TRBV5-6	TRBJ2-7	NA	TGTGCCAGCAGCTTGGTCACAGGGTACGAGCAGTACTTC	CASSLVTGYEQYF
NA	TRBV5-1	TRBJ2-7	TRBD1	TGCGCCAGCAGCCCCACCGGGACAGGGGTGGACGAGCAGTACTTC	CASSPTGTGVDEQYF
NA	TRBV5-4	TRBJ1-1	NA	TGTGCCAGCAGCTTAGGAGAGAACACTGAAGCTTTCTTT	CASSLGENTEAFF
once	TRBV5-1	TRBJ2-5	TRBD1	TGCGCCAGCAGCCGGTCCCGGGACAGGGGAGAGACCCAGTACTTC	CASSRSRDRGETQYF
once	TRBV5-1	TRBJ2-5	TRBD2	TGCGCCAGCAGCTTGGGGACTAGCAGGAACTTC	CASSLGTSRNF
NA	TRBV30	TRBJ2-1	TRBD1	TGTGCCTTCTCCCGGGACAGGGGGCGCAATGAGCAGTTCTTC	CAFSRDRGRNEQFF
NA	TRBV27	TRBJ2-1	TRBD2	TGTGCCAGCAGTATGGGACTAGCGGGTCTAAATGAGCAGTTCTTC	CASSMGLAGLNEQFF
NA	TRBV4-2	TRBJ1-5	NA	TGTGCCAGCAGCTCTACCTTGGCAGTCGTCAATCAGCCCCAGCATTTT	CASSSTLAVVNQPQHF
NA	TRBV5-1	TRBJ2-3	NA	TGCGCCAGCAGCCCCGGCAGGGCCGGAGATACGCAGTATTTT	CASSPGRAGDTQYF
NA	TRBV4-1	TRBJ2-1	TRBD2	TGCGCCAGCAGCCACGGACTAGCGGGACCCTACAATGAGCAGTTCTTC	CASSHGLAGPYNEQFF
few	TRBV19	TRBJ1-5	NA	TGTGCCAGTAGTACCGGGACATTTAGTCTGCCCCAGCATTTT	CASSTGTFSLPQHF
few	TRBV4-2	TRBJ1-1	NA	TGTGCCAGCAGCCAAGATCAGGCCCTCATGAACACTGAAGCTTTCTTT	CASSQDQALMNTEAFF
NA	TRBV5-1	TRBJ2-1	TRBD2	TGCGCCAGCAGCTTGGTCCTTAGCGGGAGTCGTGAGCAGTTCTTC	CASSLVLSGSREQFF
few	TRBV27	TRBJ1-1	NA	TGTGCCAGCAGTTTAGGAGGGAACACTGAAGCTTTCTTT	CASSLGGNTEAFF
NA	TRBV4-2	TRBJ1-1	NA	TGTGCCAGCAGCTCAAGCGGACTAGCAGTGACTGAAGCTTTCTTT	CASSSSGLAVTEAFF
NA	TRBV19	TRBJ2-6	TRBD2	TGTGCCAGTAGTATCCTAGCGGGAGGGCCTGGGGCCAACGTCCTGACTTTC	CASSILAGGPGANVLTF
NA	TRBV28	TRBJ2-7	TRBD2	TGTGCCAGCAGTATCAACTACTGGACTAGCGGGGCCTACGAGCAGTACTTC	CASSINYWTSGAYEQYF
NA	TRBV5-6	TRBJ2-7	TRBD1	TGTGCCAGCAGCTTCGAGGGGGCCTCCTACGAGCAGTACTTC	CASSFEGASYEQYF
few	TRBV6-5	TRBJ2-7	NA	TGTGCCAGCAGTTACTATATGGGGTACGAGCAGTACTTC	CASSYYMGYEQYF
NA	TRBV5-4	TRBJ2-1	NA	TGTGCCAGCAGCTTGGGAGTGGGGGTAACACACAATGAGCAGTTCTTC	CASSLGVGVTHNEQFF
NA	TRBV7-3	TRBJ2-3	NA	TGTGCCAGCAGCTTAAACCCCCGGGGCACAGATACGCAGTATTTT	CASSLNPRGTDTQYF
NA	TRBV6-6	TRBJ2-7	NA	TGTGCCAGCAGTTACCCCTCGACAGGAGGGGACCACGAGCAGTACTTC	CASSYPSTGGDHEQYF
NA	TRBV5-1	TRBJ2-1	NA	TGCGCCAGCAGCTTGGTGGGGGAAGAGCAGTTCTTC	CASSLVGEEQFF
NA	TRBV5-1	TRBJ2-7	NA	TGCGCCAGCAGCGAGCAGACGAATACCTACGAGCAGTACTTC	CASSEQTNTYEQYF
NA	TRBV5-4	TRBJ2-7	NA	TGTGCCAGCAGCTCGGACCTTTACGAGCAGTACTTC	CASSSDLYEQYF
NA	TRBV11-3	TRBJ2-5	NA	TGTGCCAGCAGCTTAGATGGTAGGGCCCCCATCGAGACCCAGTACTTC	CASSLDGRAPIETQYF
NA	TRBV19	TRBJ1-5	NA	TGTGCCAGTAGTCTCCCCGGGAGGGGGGACAATCAGCCCCAGCATTTT	CASSLPGRGDNQPQHF
NA	TRBV29-1	TRBJ2-2	NA	TGCAGCGTTGATCAGGGCGGCGGGGAGCTGTTTTTT	CSVDQGGGELFF
few	TRBV7-6	TRBJ2-7	NA	TGTGCCAGCAGCTCCCACCCCTACTACGAGCAGTACTTC	CASSSHPYYEQYF
NA	TRBV29-1	TRBJ1-2	NA	TGCAGCGTTCGAGGCATGAGCCATGGATATTATGGCTACACCTTC	CSVRGMSHGYYGYTF
NA	TRBV27	TRBJ1-1	NA	TGTGCCAGCAGTTGGGGGGCCGACACTGAAGCTTTCTTT	CASSWGADTEAFF
NA	TRBV6-1	TRBJ1-5	TRBD1	TGCGCCAGCAGTGAAGAAGGGGGCGTTCAGCCCCAGCATTTT	CASSEEGGVQPQHF
NA	TRBV2	TRBJ2-7	NA	TGTGCCAGCAGTGAAGCGGCCACAGGGTCAAACGAGCAGTACTTC	CASSEAATGSNEQYF
NA	TRBV19	TRBJ2-5	NA	TGTGCCAGTAGTATAGACGGGGGAGAAGAGACCCAGTACTTC	CASSIDGGEETQYF
NA	TRBV6-6	TRBJ2-7	TRBD2	TGTGCCAGCAGTTACTCTGGGCTAGCGGGAGTCGAGCAGTACTTC	CASSYSGLAGVEQYF
NA	TRBV11-3	TRBJ2-1	NA	TGTGCCAGCAGCTTAGAAGGGGGAACGCAGTTCTTC	CASSLEGGTQFF
NA	TRBV4-2	TRBJ2-2	NA	TGTGCCAGCAGCCAAGTTCGAGCTAGCCCCGGGGAGCTGTTTTTT	CASSQVRASPGELFF
NA	TRBV19	TRBJ1-1	NA	TGTGCCAGTAGGGACCGGGGGGGGAACACTGAAGCTTTCTTT	CASRDRGGNTEAFF
NA	TRBV11-2	TRBJ2-7	NA	TGTGCCAGCAGCTCATTGTCCGAGCAGTACTTC	CASSSLSEQYF
NA	TRBV30	TRBJ2-5	NA	TGTGCCTGGAGCTGGGACTCGGTGGCAGAGACCCAGTACTTC	CAWSWDSVAETQYF
NA	TRBV4-1	TRBJ2-5	NA	TGCGCCAGCAGCCAACCAATTCAAATCGACAGGAGCCAAGAGACCCAGTACTTC	CASSQPIQIDRSQETQYF
NA	TRBV7-3	TRBJ1-1	TRBD1	TGTGCCAGCAGCTTACATTGGACAGGTGATTCGAACACTGAAGCTTTCTTT	CASSLHWTGDSNTEAFF
NA	TRBV4-1	TRBJ1-1	NA	TGCGCCAGCAGCCAAGATAATTGGAGTGAAGCTTTCTTT	CASSQDNWSEAFF
NA	TRBV6-5	TRBJ2-1	NA	TGTGCCAGCAGTTACTCGCGGAAGGAGCAGTTCTTC	CASSYSRKEQFF
few	TRBV4-1	TRBJ1-1	NA	TGCGCCAGCAGCCAAGATTGGACATATCTAACTGAAGCTTTCTTT	CASSQDWTYLTEAFF
NA	TRBV30	TRBJ2-2	NA	TGTGCCTGGAAGTGGGACCCTATCTCCGGGGAGCTGTTTTTT	CAWKWDPISGELFF
NA	TRBV5-1	TRBJ2-7	TRBD1	TGCGCCAGCAGCTCCGGGACAGGGTTGTGGGACGAGCAGTACTTC	CASSSGTGLWDEQYF